A selection of T cell receptor beta chains follows, all from one sample in a study of CXCR3-negative and CXCR3-positive naive CD8 T cells. From the 5' RACE reads, TCRdb lists one entry per CDR3 protein and no DNA. Its table lists roughly 100,000 distinct CDR3 sequences. The sequenced sample was naive CXCR3+ CD8+ T cells from blood. The source of these receptors is a human donor in good health. Some clones in this sample may be carry-over from other donors' samples. CDR3s include the opening cysteine and the closing phenylalanine or tryptophan.

j_call | v_call | cdr3_length | cdr3_aa
TRBJ2-7 | TRBV3-1 | 14 | CASSLSGRPYEQYF
TRBJ1-1 | TRBV13 | 12 | CASSFKNTEAFF
TRBJ2-7 | TRBV7-9 | 15 | CASSSTRRLGETQYF
TRBJ1-1 | TRBV19 | 20 | CASSIIVSESFSDSNTEAFF
TRBJ2-7 | TRBV7-9 | 12 | CASSFQGYEQYF
TRBJ1-5 | TRBV6-5 | 17 | CASSSGFPGQGDQPQHF
TRBJ2-2 | TRBV7-8 | 16 | CASSLRTGENTGELFF
TRBJ1-5 | TRBV29-1 | 14 | CSASSGNSNQPQHF
TRBJ2-7 | TRBV7-9 | 15 | CASSLAQGKNYEQYF
TRBJ2-2 | TRBV5-1 | 12 | CASSGDTGELFF
TRBJ1-5 | TRBV12-3/TRBV12-4 | 14 | CASRDGWPDQPQHF
TRBJ1-1 | TRBV6-2/TRBV6-3 | 15 | CASSLDSYPNTEAFF
TRBJ1-2 | TRBV25-1 | 14 | CASSESLSAYGYTF
TRBJ2-7 | TRBV6-5 | 12 | CASSPGGSEQYF
TRBJ2-7 | TRBV18 | 14 | CASSPDRGYYEQYF
TRBJ2-1 | TRBV7-9 | 15 | CASSLLGTSYNEQFF
TRBJ1-1 | TRBV14 | 17 | CASSPQLPGPPGTEAFF
TRBJ2-1 | TRBV29-1 | 14 | CSVLGGGGGDEQFF
TRBJ2-5 | TRBV6-2/TRBV6-3 | 17 | CASSYPLSAASKETQYF
TRBJ2-1 | TRBV7-6 | 14 | CASSGSGSYNEQFF
TRBJ2-5 | TRBV7-9 | 14 | CASSSGGFGETQYF
TRBJ1-1 | TRBV4-1 | 14 | CASSQDRMNTEAFF
TRBJ1-2 | TRBV7-9 | 17 | CASSSPGQGSLGGGYTF
TRBJ1-1 | TRBV3-1 | 14 | CASSQESGNTEAFF
TRBJ2-1 | TRBV29-1 | 13 | CSVGNPEAPEQFF
TRBJ2-7 | TRBV7-9 | 13 | CASSSSATYEQYF